A single sample is the source of the 15 T cell receptor beta chains below, sequenced in a study of CD8+ T cells in alopecia areata. RNA was extracted and reverse transcribed into cDNA as the sequencing template. Profiling relied on immunoSEQ multiplex PCR, and the TCRdb table lists in-frame clones only, not all of them. Singletons are absent from the sample, which has under 350,000 clones. Scientists pooled cutaneous lymph node cells and sorted them on CD4, CD8alpha, NKG2D, NKG2ACE and other markers. Input material: CD4+ T cells sorted from a lymph node. These TCRs come from a C3H/HeJ mouse with alopecia areata. Strain MHC haplotype: H2-k.

As to this clone: Genes here carry mouse names. The same CDR3 also results from other DNA sequences found in this sample. The covered CDR3 bases are TGTGCCAGCAGCGGACTGAGTGCAGAA. It codes for CASSGLSAE. The whole CDR3 protein reads CASSGLSAETLYF. The chain employs TRBV13-3 and TRBJ2-3; D perhaps matches TRBD2 (6 bases). The observed sequence ends 4 residues before the CDR3 terminus, with the missing tail filled in from the germline J gene. CDR1 is NNHDY and CDR2 is SYVADS in the germline V gene. The CDR3 runs 13 residues. Trimming removed 5 bases at V and 0 bases at J, with 7 bases between.

This clone showed up just a few times. Mouse gene names and germline throughout. Read sequence stops 4 residues before the CDR3 end, and the germline J gene provides the missing end. V and J are TRBV13-1 and TRBJ2-7; TRBD1 aligns across 7 bases. The CDR3 spans 14 residues. Germline V gene data show CDR1 as NSHNY and CDR2 as SYGAGN. The CDR3 bases that were read are TGTGCCAGCAGGTCCCGGGACAGAGGGGAT. This gives the protein CASRSRDRGD. The whole CDR3 is CASRSRDRGDEQYF.

On this clone: The gene symbols are mouse symbols. The observed sequence ends 4 residues before the CDR3 terminus, with the missing tail filled in from the germline J gene. The chain has TRBV1 and TRBJ2-3, with 12 nucleotides matching TRBD2. This CDR3 is built from 16 residues. With V trimmed by 5 bases and J by 0 bases, 3 bases remained unmatched. The germline V gene has CDR1 NSQYPW and CDR2 LRSPGD (reference sequence). The CDR3 sequence: CTCSRDWGASAETLYF. CDR3 bases read: TGCACCTGCAGTAGGGACTGGGGGGCTAGTGCAGAA. Drawing the rest from reference TRBV1 and TRBJ2-3, the complete variable domain is VTLLEQNPRWRLVPRGQAVNLRCILKNSQYPWMSWYQQDLQKQLQWLFTLRSPGDKEVKSLPGADYLATRVTDTELRLQVANMSQGRTLYCTCSRDWGASAETLYFGSGTRLTVL.

Points on this clone: Mouse gene names and germline throughout. The read halts 4 residues ahead of the CDR3 end, with the missing end drawn from the germline J gene. The chain combines TRBV1 with TRBJ2-4; 10 bases are shared with TRBD2. Germline V gives CDR1 NSQYPW, CDR2 LRSPGD (reference sequence). V was clipped by 0 bases and J by 0 bases; unmatched bases: 3. This CDR3 is built from 17 residues. CDR3 DNA (partial): TGCACCTGCAGTGCAGATCGGGACTGGGGTAGTCAAAAC. Protein product: CTCSADRDWGSQN. In full, the CDR3 reads CTCSADRDWGSQNTLYF.

This clone has only a few counts. Gene names and germline refer to mouse. The missing CDR3 end, 4 residues past where the read stops, is filled in from the germline J gene. This chain connects TRBV19 to TRBJ2-5; 7 bases are a match to TRBD1. The CDR3 contains 14 residues. V was clipped by 4 bases and J by 2 bases; unmatched bases: 4. Germline V gene lookup returns CDR1 FNHDT and CDR2 SITEND (reference sequence). The CDR3 region is CASSPRQGQDTQYF. The covered CDR3 bases are TGTGCCAGCAGTCCTCGACAGGGCCAAGAC.

A word on this clone: Genes here carry mouse names. The covered CDR3 bases are TGTGCTAGCAGCCCAAACAGGGGGCGAGAAGAC. Translated: CASSPNRGRED. The entire CDR3 is CASSPNRGREDTQYF. V is TRBV17 and J is TRBJ2-5, with 9 bases lining up with TRBD1. The read ends 4 residues before the CDR3 terminus; that terminus is restored from the germline J gene. Germline lookup yields CDR1 MNHDT and CDR2 YYDKIL. CDR3 size: 15 residues.

This clone was recorded a few times. Here the gene names and germline are mouse. The read terminates 4 residues ahead of where the CDR3 ends, so the germline J gene completes it. The chain carries TRBV1 and TRBJ2-1; TRBD2 is a possible D gene (5 bases). The CDR3 contains 14 residues. Germline values: CDR1 NSQYPW, CDR2 LRSPGD (reference sequence). The covered CDR3 bases are TGCACCTGCAGTGCAGTTTGGGGAGAGGCT. This codes for CTCSAVWGEA. Given in full, the CDR3 is CTCSAVWGEAEQFF.

This clone was found many times. Gene names are mouse gene names. The observed sequence ends 4 residues before the CDR3 terminus, with the missing tail filled in from the germline J gene. The chain uses TRBV1 and TRBJ2-1; the match to TRBD1 covers 7 bases. Germline CDR1 reads NSQYPW; CDR2 reads LRSPGD (reference sequence). Germline trimming cut 5 bases from V and 0 bases from J; bases unmatched to any gene: 4. The CDR3 spans 15 residues. CDR3 DNA (partial): TGCACCTGCAGTTCGGGACAGACTAACTATGCT. Protein product: CTCSSGQTNYA. The entire CDR3 protein is CTCSSGQTNYAEQFF.

The sample holds a few counts of this clone. Mouse gene names apply. The read ends 4 residues early relative to the CDR3; the germline J gene fills the gap. Other DNA sequences from this sample encode an identical CDR3 as well. This chain joins TRBV19 and TRBJ2-3, with 10 bases identical to TRBD2. Germline loops: CDR1 FNHDT, CDR2 SITEND (reference sequence). V shed 2 bases and J 3 bases; nucleotides not matched to a gene: 3. The CDR3 has 15 residues. This CDR3 reads CASSIWGGAAETLYF. Partial CDR3 DNA: TGTGCCAGCAGTATCTGGGGGGGCGCAGCAGAA.

This clone was counted between two and nine times. Genes here carry mouse names. The read is 4 residues too short to cover the CDR3 end, so that end is filled in from the germline J gene. This chain uses TRBV5 with TRBJ1-2; D ambiguous. CDR1 is LGHNA, CDR2 YNLKQL, per germline (reference sequence). CDR3 length: 14 residues. V lost 0 bases to trimming and J lost 3 bases, with 8 bases between them. CDR3 loop: CASSQDAQDSDYTF. Incomplete CDR3 DNA: TGTGCCAGCAGCCAAGACGCGCAGGACTCC.

This clone was seen more than once but under ten times. Mouse gene names and germline throughout. Read coverage stops 4 residues before the CDR3 terminus; the germline J gene supplies the remainder. The chain employs TRBV13-1 and TRBJ2-1; tentative D call: TRBD1 (5 bases). V was pared by 4 bases and J by 4 bases, with 6 bases between. CDR1 and CDR2 (germline): NSHNY, SYGAGN. The CDR3 consists of 12 residues. The part of the CDR3 DNA that was read is TGTGCCAGCAGTCCAGGGTATGCT. Its protein is CASSPGYA. The full CDR3 protein reads CASSPGYAEQFF.

This clone was counted a few times. Mouse germline and gene names are used. The read halts 4 residues ahead of the CDR3 end, with the missing end drawn from the germline J gene. This sequence joins TRBV13-3 and TRBJ1-1; D is perhaps TRBD1 (6 bases). Trimming removed 3 bases from V and 1 base from J, with 10 bases in between. Germline lookup yields CDR1 NNHDY and CDR2 SYVADS. The CDR3 sequence is 14 residues long. The CDR3 bases that were read are TGTGCCAGCAGTGTCCAGGGGAGGAACACA. Translation gives CASSVQGRNT. The entire CDR3 sequence reads CASSVQGRNTEVFF.

In this sample, this clone turned up a few times. The genes are named according to mouse. The read ends 4 residues before the CDR3 terminus; that terminus is restored from the germline J gene. The chain joins TRBV5 to TRBJ2-4; no definite D call. Per the germline V gene, CDR1 is LGHNA and CDR2 is YNLKQL (reference sequence). This CDR3 spans 12 amino acids. CDR3 in amino acids: CASSQDWNTLYF. The sequenced part of the CDR3 DNA is TGTGCCAGCAGCCAAGATTGGAAC.

Only a few counts were recorded for this clone. Gene names are mouse gene names. The sequenced fragment ends 4 residues before the CDR3 boundary, so the rest is inferred from the germline J gene. The genes are TRBV13-3 and TRBJ2-2, with 8 bases identical to TRBD1. The CDR3 loop spans 15 amino acids. Germline V gives CDR1 NNHDY, CDR2 SYVADS. J lost 1 base, V lost 3 bases, and 2 bases had no gene match. The CDR3 loop is CASSAQGGNTGQLYF. The covered CDR3 bases are TGTGCCAGCAGTGCACAGGGGGGAAACACCGGG. Full variable domain (rest looked up from reference TRBV13-3 and TRBJ2-2): EAAVTQSPRSKVAVTGGKVTLSCHQTNNHDYMYWYRQDTGHGLRLIHYSYVADSTEKGDIPDGYKASRPSQENFSLILELASLSQTAVYFCASSAQGGNTGQLYFGEGSKLTVL.

As for this clone: Gene names refer to mouse genes. The read ends 4 residues early relative to the CDR3; the germline J gene fills the gap. Different DNA sequences within this sample yield the same CDR3. The genes are TRBV31 and TRBJ1-2, with a weak D call TRBD1 (6 bases). Germline values: CDR1 GKSSPN, CDR2 SITVG. This CDR3 contains 13 residues. V was shortened by 2 bases and J by 4 bases, with 11 bases between the two germline ends. Partial CDR3 DNA: TGTGCCTGGAGTGGGGGGGCAGGCTCC. Its translation: CAWSGGAGS. The CDR3 in full is CAWSGGAGSDYTF.